This TCR beta chain is from a study of Ad26.COV2.S vaccination and SARS-CoV-2 variants. Study-level background: Recipients of Ad26.COV2.S got it intramuscularly, once or twice 56 days apart. Study findings and constraints: Similar non-spike TCR breadth was observed in recipients of vaccine and of placebo. Vaccinees displayed broader spike-specific TCR repertoires than placebo recipients.

Treatment reported: about 20 received Ad26.COV2.S at low or high dose, single or two shots; several received placebo; per-sample allocation not given. Collection of samples fell on day 63 after the first vaccine or placebo injection. An Ad26 vector carrying the Wuhan-strain SARS-CoV-2 spike served as the vaccine. The data were produced by immunoSEQ multiplex PCR, yet TCRdb's version contains in-frame clones alone and is incomplete. This sample has some 300,000 clones, with 85% to 90% found just once. In germline, CDR1 is LNHDA, CDR2 SQIVND (reference sequence). CDR3 length: 16 residues. V was pared by 1 base and J by 3 bases, with 15 bases between. Comment on this clone: Its antigen is unidentified.

The rearrangement uses TRBV19 and TRBJ1-2, with D possibly being TRBD1 (5 bases). The TCR sequence derives from a person between 18 and 60 years old who received the Ad26.COV2.S COVID-19 vaccine or a placebo. The sequences come from peripheral blood, collected in a trial of Ad26.COV2.S vaccine versus placebo. The CDR3 DNA follows: TGTGCCAGTAGTATAGGGGGCGGCCAGAGGCACTATGGCTACACCTTC. Translating it yields CASSIGGGQRHYGYTF.